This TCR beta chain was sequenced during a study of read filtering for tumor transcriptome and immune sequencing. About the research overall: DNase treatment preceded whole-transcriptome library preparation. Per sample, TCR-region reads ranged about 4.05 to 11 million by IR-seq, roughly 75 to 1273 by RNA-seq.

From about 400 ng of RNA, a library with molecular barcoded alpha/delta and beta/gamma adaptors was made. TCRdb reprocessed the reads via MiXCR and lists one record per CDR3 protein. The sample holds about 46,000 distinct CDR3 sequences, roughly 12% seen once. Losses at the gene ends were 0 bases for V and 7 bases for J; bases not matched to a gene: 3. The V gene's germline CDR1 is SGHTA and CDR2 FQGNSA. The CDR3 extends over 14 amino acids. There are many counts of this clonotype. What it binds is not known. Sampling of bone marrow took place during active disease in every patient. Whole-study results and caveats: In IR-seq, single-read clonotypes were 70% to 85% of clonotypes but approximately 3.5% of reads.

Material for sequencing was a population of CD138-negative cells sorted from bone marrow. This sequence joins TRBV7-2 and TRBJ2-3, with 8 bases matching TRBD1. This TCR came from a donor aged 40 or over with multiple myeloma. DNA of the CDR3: TGTGCCAGCAGCTTAGCCAGGGGGCAAAATACGCAGTATTTT. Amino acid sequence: CASSLARGQNTQYF. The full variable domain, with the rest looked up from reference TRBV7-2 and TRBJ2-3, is GAGVSQSPSNKVTEKGKDVELRCDPISGHTALYWYRQSLGQGLEFLIYFQGNSAPDKSGLPSDRFSAERTGGSVSTLTIQRTQQEDSAVYLCASSLARGQNTQYFGPGTRLTVL.